This T cell receptor (beta chain) was sequenced in a study of OX40 agonist ivuxolimab in advanced cancers. Turning to the study itself: The patients received ivuxolimab by intravenous route every 2 weeks at 0.01 to 10 mg/kg.

The table came from immunoSEQ multiplex PCR; TCRdb's copy has only in-frame clones and leaves some out. Here the sample spans nearly 50,000 clones, approximately 86% being singletons. V was clipped by 9 bases and J by 7 bases; unmatched bases: 5. Germline V CDR1 and CDR2: LNHDA, SQIVND (reference sequence). This CDR3 has 13 residues. This chain joins TRBV19 and TRBJ2-3, with 12 bases identical to TRBD1. Material: CD4+ or CD8+ T cells sorted from blood, obtained in a trial of the OX40 agonist ivuxolimab. This TCR derives from an adult with an advanced solid tumor such as melanoma, head and neck, liver or kidney cancer. CDR3: CASGTGGANTQYF. CDR3 DNA sequence: TGTGCCAGCGGGACAGGGGGCGCGAATACGCAGTATTTT.